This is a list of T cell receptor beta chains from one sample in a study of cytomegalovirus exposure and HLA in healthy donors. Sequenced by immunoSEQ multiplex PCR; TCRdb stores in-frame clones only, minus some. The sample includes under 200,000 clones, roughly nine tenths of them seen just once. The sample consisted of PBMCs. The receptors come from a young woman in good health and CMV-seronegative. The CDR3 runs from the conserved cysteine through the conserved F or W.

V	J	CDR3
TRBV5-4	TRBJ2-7	CASSTTVEAEQYF
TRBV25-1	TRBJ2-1	CASSDYPNNEQFF
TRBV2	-	CASSETPLAGSYEQYF
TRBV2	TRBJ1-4	CASSRDRGGEKLFF
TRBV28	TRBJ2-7	CASSLLRGTGGYEQYF
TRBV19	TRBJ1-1	CASSLLVGQGLTEAFF
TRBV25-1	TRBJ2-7	CASSDDRASYEQYF
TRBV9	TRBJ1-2	CASSGKGGGALSGYTF
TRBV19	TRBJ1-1	CASSTGIPNTEAFF
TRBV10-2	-	CASTVLAGAGEQYF
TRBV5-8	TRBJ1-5	CASSPEGGNQPQHF
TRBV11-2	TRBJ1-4	CASSLGRWGVTNEKLFF
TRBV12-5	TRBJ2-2	CASDTAPGELFF
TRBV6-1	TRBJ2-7	CATSDPGVYEQYF
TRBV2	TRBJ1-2	CASNGGTFNYGYTF
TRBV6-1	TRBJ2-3	CASLAGTLIDTQYF
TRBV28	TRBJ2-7	CATLPTLTGGWEQYF
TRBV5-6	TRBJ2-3	CASSVSRVPDTQYF